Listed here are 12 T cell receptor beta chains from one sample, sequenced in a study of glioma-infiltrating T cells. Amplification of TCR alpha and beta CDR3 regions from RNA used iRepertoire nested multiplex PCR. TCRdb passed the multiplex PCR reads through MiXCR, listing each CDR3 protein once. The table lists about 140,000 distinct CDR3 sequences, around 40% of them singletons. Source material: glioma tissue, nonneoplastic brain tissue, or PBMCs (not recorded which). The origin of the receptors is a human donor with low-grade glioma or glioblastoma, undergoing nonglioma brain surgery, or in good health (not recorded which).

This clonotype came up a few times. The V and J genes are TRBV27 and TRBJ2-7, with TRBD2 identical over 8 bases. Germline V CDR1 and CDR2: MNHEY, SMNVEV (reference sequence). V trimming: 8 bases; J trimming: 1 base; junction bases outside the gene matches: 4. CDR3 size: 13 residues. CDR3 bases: TGTGCCAGCGCAAGACTAGCGTCCTACGAGCAGTACTTC. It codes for CASARLASYEQYF.

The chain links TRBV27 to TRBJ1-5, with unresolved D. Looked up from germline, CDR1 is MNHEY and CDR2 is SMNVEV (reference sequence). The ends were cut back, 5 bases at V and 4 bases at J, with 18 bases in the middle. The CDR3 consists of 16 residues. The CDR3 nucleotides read TGTGCCAGCAGTATATTCGCAGGCGTTGGGAATCAGCCCCAGCATTTT. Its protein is CASSIFAGVGNQPQHF.

Here the CDR3 reads CASSQEPHVSSGNTIYF. The CDR3 nucleotides are TGCGCCAGCAGCCAAGAGCCCCACGTGAGCTCTGGAAACACCATATATTTT. The rearrangement links TRBV4-3 to TRBJ1-3; no reliable D call. The CDR3 has 17 residues. Germline CDR1 reads LGHNA; CDR2 reads YSLEER. Between the trimmed V and J ends, which lost 0 bases and 0 bases, there was a span of 12 bases.

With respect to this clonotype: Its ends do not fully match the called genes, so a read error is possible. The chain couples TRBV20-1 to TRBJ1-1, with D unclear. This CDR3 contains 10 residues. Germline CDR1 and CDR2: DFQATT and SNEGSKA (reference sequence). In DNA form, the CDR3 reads TGCAGTGCCCATCTCGGTGAAGCTTCCTTT. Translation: CSAHLGEASF.

The CDR3 region has the DNA TGCAGTGCTAGACCTGGGACTAGCGGGCGGGAGACCCAGTACTTC. As protein: CSARPGTSGRETQYF. The chain links TRBV20-1 to TRBJ2-5, with 12 bases identical to TRBD2. Losses at the gene ends were 2 bases for V and 5 bases for J; bases not matched to a gene: 6. Germline CDR1 and CDR2: DFQATT and SNEGSKA (reference sequence). This CDR3 comprises 15 residues.

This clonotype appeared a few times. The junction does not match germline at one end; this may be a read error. CDR3 protein: CARSSNSGPGDTQYF. The CDR3 DNA is TGTGCCCGCAGTTCAAATAGCGGGCCAGGCGATACGCAGTATTTT. The chain is built from TRBV7-2 and TRBJ2-3; 7 bases fit TRBD2. CDR3 size: 15 residues. CDR1 SGHTA and CDR2 FQGNSA come from the germline V gene.

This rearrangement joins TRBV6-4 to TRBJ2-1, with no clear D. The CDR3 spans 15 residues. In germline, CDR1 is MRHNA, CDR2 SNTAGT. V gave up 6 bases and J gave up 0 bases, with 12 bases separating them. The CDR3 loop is CASSVDASSYNEQFF. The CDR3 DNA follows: TGTGCCAGCAGCGTGGACGCGAGCTCCTACAATGAGCAGTTCTTC.

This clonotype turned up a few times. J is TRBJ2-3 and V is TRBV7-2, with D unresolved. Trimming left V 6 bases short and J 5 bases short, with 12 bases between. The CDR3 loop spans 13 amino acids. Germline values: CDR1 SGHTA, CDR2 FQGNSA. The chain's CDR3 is CASSPVAGDTQYF. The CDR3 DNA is TGTGCCAGCAGTCCGGTCGCCGGAGATACGCAGTATTTT.

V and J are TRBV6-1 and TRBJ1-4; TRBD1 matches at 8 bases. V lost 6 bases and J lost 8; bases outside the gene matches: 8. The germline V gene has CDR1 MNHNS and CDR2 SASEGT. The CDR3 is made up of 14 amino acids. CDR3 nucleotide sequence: TGTGCCAGCAGGCCGACAGGGGATCGGGAAAAACTGTTTTTT. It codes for CASRPTGDREKLFF.

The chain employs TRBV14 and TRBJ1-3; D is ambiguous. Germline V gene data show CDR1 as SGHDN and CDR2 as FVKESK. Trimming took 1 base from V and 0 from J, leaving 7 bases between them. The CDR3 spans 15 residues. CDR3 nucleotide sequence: TGTGCCAGCAGCCAAGTTGCCTACTCTGGAAACACCATATATTTT. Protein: CASSQVAYSGNTIYF. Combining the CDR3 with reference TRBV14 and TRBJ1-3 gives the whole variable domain EAGVTQFPSHSVIEKGQTVTLRCDPISGHDNLYWYRRVMGKEIKFLLHFVKESKQDESGMPNNRFLAERTGGTYSTLKVQPAELEDSGVYFCASSQVAYSGNTIYFGEGSWLTVV.

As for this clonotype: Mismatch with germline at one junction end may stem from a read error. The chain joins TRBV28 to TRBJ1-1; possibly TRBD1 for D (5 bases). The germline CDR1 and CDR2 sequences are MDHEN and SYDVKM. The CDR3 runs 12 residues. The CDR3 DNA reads TGTGCCAGCATCGAGGGGTACACTGGAGCTTTCTTT. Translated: CASIEGYTGAFF. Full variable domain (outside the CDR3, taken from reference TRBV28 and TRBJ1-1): DVKVTQSSRYLVKRTGEKVFLECVQDMDHENMFWYRQDPGLGLRLIYFSYDVKMKEKGDIPEGYSVSREKKERFSLILESASTNQTSMYLCASIEGYTGAFFGQGTRLTVV.

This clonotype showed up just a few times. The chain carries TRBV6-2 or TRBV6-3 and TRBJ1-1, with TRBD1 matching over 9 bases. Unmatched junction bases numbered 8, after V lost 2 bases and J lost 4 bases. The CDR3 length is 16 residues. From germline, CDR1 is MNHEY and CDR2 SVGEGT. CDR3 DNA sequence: TGTGCCAGCAGTTACGAACAGGGGGCGGTTCGCACTGAAGCTTTCTTT. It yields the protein CASSYEQGAVRTEAFF.